This T cell receptor beta chain was identified in a study of OX40 agonist ivuxolimab in advanced cancers. Study at large: Earlier anti-PD-1, anti-PD-L1 or anti-CTLA-4 therapy was permitted; about 44% had received some.

A word on this clone: The antigen is undetermined.

Germline V gene sequence: CDR1 LNHDA, CDR2 SQIVND (reference sequence). Trimming left V 5 bases short and J 5 bases short, with 15 bases between. The CDR3 extends over 15 amino acids. Sequencing was performed with immunoSEQ multiplex PCR; in TCRdb, only in-frame clones are kept and a portion is missing. The table records around 97,000 clones, 84% of them present only once. The study, taken as a whole, reports: The work left the antigen specificity of expanded peripheral T cells undetermined. Dose levels from 0.1 to 3.0 mg/kg saw CD4+ and CD8+ blood T cells expand clonally by week 6.

Systemic immunosuppression or a history of autoimmune disease excluded patients. The sequences come from CD4+ or CD8+ T cells sorted from blood, collected in a trial of the OX40 agonist ivuxolimab. The chain combines TRBV19 with TRBJ2-2, with TRBD1 as a possible D gene (6 bases). This receptor was identified in an adult with an advanced solid tumor such as melanoma, head and neck, liver or kidney cancer. Here the CDR3 reads CASSQGQRRTGELFF. In DNA, the CDR3 is TGTGCCAGTAGTCAGGGGCAAAGGCGGACCGGGGAGCTGTTTTTT.